The rows below give T cell receptor beta chains drawn from one sample of a study of response to subunit inactivated influenza vaccine. MiXCR, run by TCRdb on the RT-PCR reads, gives a single entry per CDR3 protein. The table lists some 640,000 distinct CDR3 sequences, approximately 14% of them singletons. This specimen was PBMCs from blood, taken 14 to 15 days before vaccination. These receptors were obtained from a man aged 45-60 years who received an inactivated influenza vaccine. CDR3s include the opening cysteine and the closing phenylalanine or tryptophan. Fields, in order: D gene, J gene, clone size, V gene, CDR3 DNA, CDR3 protein. A D gene is named only where the DNA matches it firmly. Size is omitted from some rows. Given values are once, few, many or a class for expanded clones.

>-|TRBJ2-7|-|TRBV18
TGTGCCAGCTTGGAGGGGCATTTAGGGGAGCAGTACTTC
CASLEGHLGEQYF
>TRBD1|TRBJ1-6|-|TRBV6-5
TGTGCCAGCAGTAACCACCGGGACAGTCCCTTCGCTTCACCCCTCCACTTT
CASSNHRDSPFASPLHF
>-|TRBJ1-4|few|TRBV29-1
TGCAGCGTTGAACTGGGGCCCAGTCGGGGACTGTTTTTT
CSVELGPSRGLFF
>TRBD1|TRBJ1-2|-|TRBV11-1
TGTGCCAGCATCCCGGACAGGGGGAGATTCAGTTCAGCTAACTATGGCTACACCTTC
CASIPDRGRFSSANYGYTF
>-|TRBJ1-1|few|TRBV9
TGTGCCAGCAGGGGAAGGGACACTGAAGCTTTCTTT
CASRGRDTEAFF
>-|TRBJ2-3|few|TRBV20-1
TGCAGTGCTAGAGATCCCCGGACTGGCAGCACAGATACGCAGTATTTT
CSARDPRTGSTDTQYF
>TRBD1|TRBJ2-2|once|TRBV4-3
TGCGCCAGCAGCCAAGATGGGGCGGGACAGGGTCACACCGGGGAGCTGTTTTTT
CASSQDGAGQGHTGELFF
>TRBD2|TRBJ2-1|-|TRBV6-2/TRBV6-3
TGTGCCAGCAGAGACGGACCGGGACTAGCGGGAGACGAGCAGTTCTTC
CASRDGPGLAGDEQFF
>TRBD2|TRBJ2-7|many|TRBV20-1
TGCAGTGCTAGCCCCCTCCTTCTAGCGGAAACCTACGAGCAGTACTTC
CSASPLLLAETYEQYF
>TRBD2|TRBJ2-7|-|TRBV7-2
TGTGCCAGCAGCCCTGCGGGACTAGGTTACGAGCAGTACTTC
CASSPAGLGYEQYF
>TRBD1|TRBJ2-5|-|TRBV7-7
TGTGCTAGCAGCTCCAGGACAGGGGTAGAGACCCAGTACTTC
CASSSRTGVETQYF
>TRBD1|TRBJ1-2|many|TRBV20-1
TGCAGTGCTAGTACGGGACAGGGCTATGGCTACACCTTC
CSASTGQGYGYTF
>-|TRBJ2-2|-|TRBV6-1
TGTGCCAGCAGCCTTATAGACGGGAACACCGGGGAGCTGTTTTTT
CASSLIDGNTGELFF
>-|TRBJ2-7|many|TRBV7-2
TGTGCCAGCAGCTTTCGGGGAACAGCGGGCCCGTCCTACGAGCAGTACTTC
CASSFRGTAGPSYEQYF
>TRBD1|TRBJ1-5|few|TRBV27
TGTGCCAGCAGAGGCCAGGGACAGGGAAACAATCAGCCCCAGCATTTT
CASRGQGQGNNQPQHF
>-|TRBJ2-7|many|TRBV5-1
TGCGCCAGCAGCCGAGACCGGGACGAGCAGTACTTC
CASSRDRDEQYF
>-|TRBJ1-2|-|TRBV29-1
TGCAGCGTTGATCGGGGGGCTAACTATGGCTACACCTTC
CSVDRGANYGYTF
>-|TRBJ1-1|few|TRBV14
TGTGCCAGCAGCCAAGATAGGGCGGGGGGCCCGGGCGGAGTTTTCTTT
CASSQDRAGGPGGVFF
>TRBD1|TRBJ1-5|few|TRBV20-1
TGCAGTGCTCGCGACAGGGTTTATAGCAATCAGCCCCAGCATTTT
CSARDRVYSNQPQHF
>-|TRBJ2-2|few|TRBV4-3
TGCGCCAGCAGCCAGAACCGGGGGTTCACCGGGGAGCTGTTTTTT
CASSQNRGFTGELFF
>-|TRBJ1-2|few|TRBV24-1
TGTGCCACCTCCGGGACCCCGGCAGAAGGCTACACCTTC
CATSGTPAEGYTF
>-|TRBJ1-4|many|TRBV12-3/TRBV12-4
TGTGCCAGCAGCCGGGCCGAGGGGGAAAAACTGTTTTTT
CASSRAEGEKLFF
>TRBD1|TRBJ1-2|few|TRBV12-3/TRBV12-4
TGTGCCAGCAGTTTATTACCAGGGGGCTATGGCTACACCTTC
CASSLLPGGYGYTF
>TRBD2|TRBJ2-2|few|TRBV12-3/TRBV12-4
TGTGCCAGCAGTTTAGGGCTAGCGGGAGGGAACACCGGGGAGCTGTTTTTT
CASSLGLAGGNTGELFF
>TRBD2|TRBJ2-5|-|TRBV4-3
TGCGCCAGCAGCCTTCCCAGGAGGTGGGGGGGTATCCGGGAGACCCAGTACTTC
CASSLPRRWGGIRETQYF
>TRBD1|TRBJ1-2|-|TRBV6-5
TGTGCCAGCAGTTACCAAGGAGGTGGGACAGGGGGTCCCTATGGCTACACCTTC
CASSYQGGGTGGPYGYTF
>TRBD1|TRBJ1-2|few|TRBV4-1
TGCGCCAGCAGCCATGCCGGGACAGGGGAGGGAAACACCTTC
CASSHAGTGEGNTF
>TRBD2|TRBJ2-1|-|TRBV20-1
TGCAGTGCTTCCCCCGGGACTAGCGGGAGGTACAATGAGCAGTTCTTC
CSASPGTSGRYNEQFF
>-|TRBJ2-1|-|TRBV27
TGTGCCAGCAGTTTAGAGGGCCTACTCTCCTACAATGAGCAGTTCTTC
CASSLEGLLSYNEQFF
>TRBD2|TRBJ2-7|few|TRBV12-3/TRBV12-4
TGTGCCAGCAGTTTAGATTTAGGGCTAGCGGGGGAGCAGTACTTC
CASSLDLGLAGEQYF
>TRBD1|TRBJ1-6|-|TRBV6-2/TRBV6-3
TGTGCCAGCAGTCAGACAGGGGTTGATTCACCCCTCCACTTT
CASSQTGVDSPLHF
>-|TRBJ2-3|many|TRBV14
TGTGCCAGCAGCCAAGTGAGGGCAGATACGCAGTATTTT
CASSQVRADTQYF
>-|TRBJ1-4|-|TRBV11-2
TGTGCCAGCAGCTTGATCCCCCTTCAGGGTGCGACTAATGAAAAACTGTTTTTT
CASSLIPLQGATNEKLFF
>TRBD1|TRBJ2-5|-|TRBV29-1
TGCAGCGTTCGCGCAGGGGGACGAGAGACCCAGTACTTC
CSVRAGGRETQYF
>-|TRBJ2-6|many|TRBV19
TGTGCCAGTAGCTCATTTGGAACTAGGACAACTGGGGCCAACGTCCTGACTTTC
CASSSFGTRTTGANVLTF
>-|TRBJ1-1|-|TRBV6-1
TGTGCCAGCACCGATTCCGGAGACATGAACACTGAAGCTTTCTTT
CASTDSGDMNTEAFF